The source of this T cell receptor beta chain is a study of breast tumors, draining lymph nodes, adjacent tissues. Samples came from axillary lymph nodes draining the breast cancer. TCRdb reprocessed the multiplex PCR reads with MiXCR, giving one entry per CDR3 protein. In the table there are 180,000 or so distinct CDR3 sequences, about 30% of which are singletons. Concerning this clonotype itself: A much larger clone is a single base away; this may be a read error.

The V gene's germline CDR1 is LGHDT and CDR2 YNNKEL (reference sequence). This CDR3 region has 13 residues. The TCR comes from a female donor with breast cancer. Some clones in this sample may be carry-over from other donors' samples. The sequencing input was axillary lymph node tissue. The chain recombines TRBV3-1 with TRBJ1-6; D gene uncertain. This chain's CDR3 is CAGSQKSNSPLHF. In DNA form, the CDR3 reads TGTGCCGGCAGCCAAAAAAGTAATTCACCCCTCCACTTT.